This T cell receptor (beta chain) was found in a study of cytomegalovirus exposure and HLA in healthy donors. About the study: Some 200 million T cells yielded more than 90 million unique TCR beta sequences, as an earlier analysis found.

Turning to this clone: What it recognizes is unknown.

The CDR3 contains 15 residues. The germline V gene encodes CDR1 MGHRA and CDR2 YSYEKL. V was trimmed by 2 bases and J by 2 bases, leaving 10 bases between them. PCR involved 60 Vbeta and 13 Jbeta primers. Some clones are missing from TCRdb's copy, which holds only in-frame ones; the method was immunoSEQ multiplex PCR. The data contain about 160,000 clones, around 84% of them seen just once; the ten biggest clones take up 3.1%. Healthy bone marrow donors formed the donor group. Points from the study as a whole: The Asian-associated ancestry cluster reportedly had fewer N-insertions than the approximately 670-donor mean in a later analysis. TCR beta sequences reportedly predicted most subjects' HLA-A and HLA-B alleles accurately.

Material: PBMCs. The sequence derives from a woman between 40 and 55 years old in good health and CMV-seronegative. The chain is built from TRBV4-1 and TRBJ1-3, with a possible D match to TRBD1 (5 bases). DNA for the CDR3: TGCGCCAGCAGCCAACTGGGACTTACTGGAAACACCATATATTTT. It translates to CASSQLGLTGNTIYF.